The source of this T cell receptor beta chain is a study of blood T cells in healthy people across ages. Overall study findings and caveats: Age brought a roughly linear fall in TCR beta diversity measured per million T cells.

V was clipped by 2 bases and J by 4 bases; unmatched bases: 7. CDR3 length equals 16 residues. The germline V gene encodes CDR1 SGHAT and CDR2 FQNNGV. They isolated at least 6 million PBMCs from each sample. The use of a sample-barcoded 5' primer and a J-beta primer mix characterized a second PCR of about 7 to 12 cycles. One entry per CDR3 protein, called by TCRdb with MiXCR from the 5' RACE reads. The data contain 1,500,000 or so distinct CDR3 sequences, approximately 59% of them singletons. Details on this clonotype: Its antigen is currently unknown.

The receptor's source is a man aged 18 to 30 in good health. Sequenced input: blood. The chain uses TRBV11-2 and TRBJ2-5; 10 bases match TRBD2. This CDR3 is CASSLYPQREGETQYF. The CDR3 DNA is TGTGCCAGCAGCTTATACCCCCAGCGGGAGGGAGAGACCCAGTACTTC.